The next 9 T cell receptor beta chains were all read from a single sample in a study of graft-versus-host responses after intestinal transplantation. Their antigen targets remain unknown. Libraries were prepared by immunoSEQ multiplex PCR; TCRdb keeps only in-frame clonotypes and omits some of them. The sample has roughly 25,000 clones, approximately 82% seen once; the top ten hold over 0.8%. Here the sequenced sample was unstimulated CD8+ T cells sorted from spleen or lymph node cells, taken before transplant. These receptors were taken from a human donor who was the organ donor for an intestinal transplant.

The chain joins TRBV7-9 to TRBJ1-5; the D gene is possibly TRBD1 (6 bases). Germline V CDR1 and CDR2: SEHNR, FQNEAQ (reference sequence). The V end was cut by 5 bases, the J end by 4 bases, with 9 bases between. This CDR3 has 13 amino acids. The CDR3 nucleotides are TGTGCCAGCAGCGCCCAGGGGAATCAGCCCCAGCATTTT. Its translation: CASSAQGNQPQHF.

The CDR3 DNA follows: TGTGCCAGCAGCACAGGGTACGAGCAGTACTTC. Translated: CASSTGYEQYF. The chain combines TRBV5-4 with TRBJ2-7; possibly TRBD1 for D (6 bases). Trimming left V 4 bases short and J 4 bases short, with 6 bases between. CDR3 length: 11 amino acids. The germline CDR1 and CDR2 sequences are SGHNT and YYREEE (reference sequence). Supplemented by reference TRBV5-4 and TRBJ2-7, the full variable domain reads ETGVTQSPTHLIKTRGQQVTLRCSSQSGHNTVSWYQQALGQGPQFIFQYYREEENGRGNFPPRFSGLQFPNYSSELNVNALELDDSALYLCASSTGYEQYFGPGTRLTVT.

The chain carries TRBV6-1 and TRBJ2-1; 11 bases map to TRBD2. This CDR3 has 15 residues. After removal of 1 base from V and 7 bases from J, the junction contained 3 bases not matched to a gene. Germline V lookup: CDR1 MNHNS, CDR2 SASEGT. The CDR3 loop reads CASSEGGTSGNEQFF. The CDR3 DNA reads TGTGCCAGCAGTGAAGGTGGGACTAGCGGTAATGAGCAGTTCTTC.

V usage is TRBV7-2 and J usage is TRBJ2-1; 9 positions match TRBD2. The germline V gene has CDR1 SGHTA and CDR2 FQGNSA. V lost 4 bases and J lost 3; bases outside the gene matches: 7. The CDR3 is 16 residues long. CDR3 sequence reads: CASSSRGSGGYNEQFF. The CDR3 coding sequence is TGTGCCAGCAGCTCCCGGGGTAGCGGGGGCTACAATGAGCAGTTCTTC.

J is TRBJ1-1 and V is TRBV6-5, with 7 bases matching TRBD1. Germline V CDR1 and CDR2: MNHEY, SVGAGI. CDR3 length: 13 residues. J gave up 4 bases and V 6 bases, and 5 bases lay outside the gene matches. The CDR3 loop reads CASRGQVLTEAFF. The CDR3 DNA reads as TGTGCCAGCAGAGGACAGGTTCTCACTGAAGCTTTCTTT.

Here the CDR3 DNA reads TGTGCCAGCAGTTTATTAGGAACAGGGGGCTACAATGAGCAGTTCTTC. It codes for CASSLLGTGGYNEQFF. The chain has TRBV27 and TRBJ2-1; 8 bases match TRBD1. The germline CDR1 and CDR2 sequences are MNHEY and SMNVEV (reference sequence). V was pared by 1 base and J by 3 bases, with 5 bases of the junction left unmatched. The CDR3 has 16 residues.

Points on this clone: This specimen includes other DNA sequences encoding the same CDR3. The chain couples TRBV5-6 to TRBJ2-3; 10 positions match TRBD1. V lost 4 bases to trimming and J lost 0 bases; unmatched junction nucleotides: 8. Looked up from germline, CDR1 is SGHDT and CDR2 is YYEEEE. The CDR3 has 17 amino acids. The CDR3 DNA sequence: TGTGCCAGCAGCCCCAGGGACAGGGGACTTAGCACAGATACGCAGTATTTT. Translation: CASSPRDRGLSTDTQYF. The complete variable domain, with remaining parts taken from reference TRBV5-6 and TRBJ2-3, reads DAGVTQSPTHLIKTRGQQVTLRCSPKSGHDTVSWYQQALGQGPQFIFQYYEEEERQRGNFPDRFSGHQFPNYSSELNVNALLLGDSALYLCASSPRDRGLSTDTQYFGPGTRLTVL.

J is TRBJ2-5 and V is TRBV10-3; TRBD2 matches 15 bases. The J call may be faulty, since TRBJ2-7 better matches the DNA end. The germline CDR1 and CDR2 sequences are ENHRY and SYGVKD. This CDR3 has 17 amino acids. The CDR3 is CAISGGLAGGVVDEQYF. The CDR3 nucleotides are TGTGCCATCAGTGGGGGACTAGCGGGAGGAGTAGTTGACGAGCAGTACTTC.

The chain has TRBV5-4 and TRBJ2-1; no reliable D call. Germline assignment: CDR1 SGHNT and CDR2 YYREEE (reference sequence). Trimming took off 4 bases at V and 4 bases at J, with 12 bases between the two ends. This CDR3 spans 14 amino acids. CDR3 residues: CASSPSDRYNEQFF. DNA of the CDR3: TGTGCCAGCAGCCCCTCAGATCGATACAATGAGCAGTTCTTC.